The rows below give T cell receptor beta chains drawn from one sample of a study of T cell repertoires in cytomegalovirus infection. TCRdb independently ran MiXCR on the reads; one entry per CDR3 protein. The sample lists almost 550,000 distinct CDR3 sequences, 15% to 20% seen once, with more than 20% in the top ten. The specimen was CD8+ T cells from PBMCs. The source of these receptors is a human donor in good health (CMV status not recorded). Some clones in this sample may be carry-over from other donors' samples. The CDR3 runs from the conserved cysteine through the conserved F or W. The order of the fields is CDR3 protein, CDR3 DNA, clone size, CDR3 length, D gene, V gene, J gene. The D gene is left open where the match is weak. Clone size is shown for a subset of rows, as once, few, many or a class of expanded clone.

CDR3 protein: CASSQDWPSGTDTQYF
CDR3 DNA: TGTGCCAGCAGCCAAGATTGGCCTAGCGGCACAGATACGCAGTATTTT
clone size: -
CDR3 length: 16
D gene: -
V gene: TRBV14
J gene: TRBJ2-3

CDR3 protein: CASSPTPGGRLNIEQYF
CDR3 DNA: TGTGCCAGCAGTCCGACACCGGGGGGACGATTAAATATCGAGCAGTACTTC
clone size: -
CDR3 length: 17
D gene: TRBD2
V gene: TRBV28
J gene: TRBJ2-7

CDR3 protein: CASSLTFGTETYGYTF
CDR3 DNA: TGTGCCAGCAGTTTAACGTTTGGTACCGAAACCTATGGCTACACCTTC
clone size: -
CDR3 length: 16
D gene: -
V gene: TRBV27
J gene: TRBJ1-2

CDR3 protein: CASSQDMGRNQPQHF
CDR3 DNA: TGTGCCAGCAGCCAAGATATGGGACGAAATCAGCCCCAGCATTTT
clone size: -
CDR3 length: 15
D gene: -
V gene: TRBV3-1
J gene: TRBJ1-5

CDR3 protein: CAGYQDGLPTGELFF
CDR3 DNA: TGTGCCGGCTACCAAGATGGACTCCCAACCGGGGAGCTGTTTTTT
clone size: many
CDR3 length: 15
D gene: -
V gene: TRBV7-8
J gene: TRBJ2-2

CDR3 protein: CASALGGEVAFF
CDR3 DNA: TGTGCCAGCGCCCTCGGGGGAGAAGTAGCTTTCTTT
clone size: many
CDR3 length: 12
D gene: -
V gene: TRBV12-3/TRBV12-4
J gene: TRBJ1-1

CDR3 protein: CASTKMGLVREKLFF
CDR3 DNA: TGTGCCAGCACCAAAATGGGGTTGGTAAGGGAAAAACTGTTTTTT
clone size: many
CDR3 length: 15
D gene: -
V gene: TRBV12-3/TRBV12-4
J gene: TRBJ1-4

CDR3 protein: CASSLSVGTKQETQYF
CDR3 DNA: TGTGCCAGCAGTTTATCCGTGGGGACAAAACAAGAGACCCAGTACTTC
clone size: many
CDR3 length: 16
D gene: -
V gene: TRBV27
J gene: TRBJ2-5

CDR3 protein: CATSDGTRDTQYF
CDR3 DNA: TGTGCCACCAGTGATGGGACTAGAGATACGCAGTATTTT
clone size: -
CDR3 length: 13
D gene: TRBD2
V gene: TRBV24-1
J gene: TRBJ2-3

CDR3 protein: CASSSLDRAGDEQYF
CDR3 DNA: TGCGCCAGCAGTTCTTTAGACAGGGCCGGGGACGAGCAGTACTTC
clone size: many
CDR3 length: 15
D gene: TRBD1
V gene: TRBV23-1
J gene: TRBJ2-7

CDR3 protein: CASSLNGPNQPQHF
CDR3 DNA: TGTGCCAGCAGTTTGAACGGTCCCAATCAGCCCCAGCATTTT
clone size: many
CDR3 length: 14
D gene: -
V gene: TRBV12-3/TRBV12-4
J gene: TRBJ1-5